One sample yielded the 31 T cell receptor beta chains listed below, sequenced in a study of blood T cell repertoires in COVID-19 (dated by TCRdb to 2020 to 2022). The protocol used for the library was the immunoSEQ multiplex PCR assay. The clones in this table, taken by TCRdb from immuneACCESS, are in-frame only. Not every clone is retained; where verified, under half of the shortfall comes from an unresolved V gene, and the cause of the rest is unknown. Counted in this sample were about 430,000 clones; 80% to 90% of them appeared once. Jointly, the top ten make up roughly 1.1% of the sample. The sequencing input was PBMCs or T cells enriched from blood (not recorded which). These receptors were obtained from a man aged 30 to 39 who had recovered from COVID-19.

This clone has at least ten counts. The chain joins TRBV18 to TRBJ1-6; D is unresolved. This CDR3 region has 16 residues. Germline CDR1 KGHSH, CDR2 LQKENI. V dropped 2 bases and J dropped 1 base, with 9 bases sitting between them. CDR3 in DNA: TGTGCCAGCTCACCAAAACAGCAGTCCTATAATTCACCCCTCCACTTT. Translating it yields CASSPKQQSYNSPLHF.

The genes are TRBV5-4 and TRBJ2-2; 7 positions match TRBD1. V dropped 6 bases and J dropped 0; count of bases not matched to a gene: 8. Germline-derived CDR1 and CDR2 are SGHNT and YYREEE (reference sequence). The CDR3 loop spans 16 amino acids. CDR3 region: CASINWDRTNTGELFF. CDR3 DNA sequence: TGTGCCAGCATCAACTGGGACAGAACGAACACCGGGGAGCTGTTTTTT.

This chain joins TRBV6-5 and TRBJ1-2; perhaps TRBD1 as D (6 bases). Germline V gene lookup returns CDR1 MNHEY and CDR2 SVGAGI. The CDR3 has 14 residues. V was shortened by 6 bases and J by 4 bases, with 15 bases between the two germline ends. CDR3 nucleotides: TGTGCCAGCAGAGACCCTACAGGGCCCTATGGCTACACCTTC. It specifies CASRDPTGPYGYTF.

In its sample, this clone was seen once. V and J are TRBV7-6 and TRBJ2-1, with TRBD2 matching 7 bases. CDR1 SGHVS and CDR2 FNYEAQ come from the germline V gene. Trimming cost V 4 bases and J 8 bases; bases outside gene matches: 5. This CDR3 spans 13 amino acids. CDR3 coding DNA: TGTGCCAGCAGCTACTACGCGGGGGATGAGCAGTTCTTC. This sequence encodes CASSYYAGDEQFF.

The chain has TRBV6-4 and TRBJ1-3; no reliable D call. From germline, CDR1 is MRHNA and CDR2 SNTAGT. This CDR3 spans 11 amino acids. Between the trimmed V and J ends, which lost 8 bases and 2 bases, there was a span of 4 bases. The CDR3 loop is CASLPGNTIYF. The CDR3 bases are TGTGCCAGCCTCCCTGGAAACACCATATATTTT.

Written as DNA, the CDR3 is TGTGCCACCAGTGAAAGTGCAGGGGGGACCACCGGGGAGCTGTTTTTT. Its translation is CATSESAGGTTGELFF. The V call is TRBV24-1, the J call TRBJ2-2; D perhaps matches TRBD1 (7 bases). CDR1 and CDR2 (germline): KGHDR, SFDVKD. CDR3 length: 16 residues. Between the trimmed V and J ends, which lost 4 bases and 4 bases, there was a span of 15 bases.

The chain uses TRBV4-1 and TRBJ2-7; D is possibly TRBD2 (5 bases). Trimming shortened V by 0 bases and J by 5 bases, and 8 bases separated the two germline ends. The CDR3 covers 13 residues. Germline CDR1 and CDR2: MGHRA and YSYEKL. CDR3: CASSQEGLHEQYF. In DNA form, the CDR3 reads TGCGCCAGCAGCCAAGAAGGACTCCACGAGCAGTACTTC.

This chain joins TRBV2 and TRBJ1-6, with TRBD1 matching 7 bases. Trimming cost V 6 bases and J 4 bases; bases outside gene matches: 6. Germline CDR1 and CDR2: SNHLY and FYNNEI. The CDR3 has 15 residues. CDR3 nucleotide sequence: TGTGCCAGCAGAGGGGGACAGAAATATAATTCACCCCTCCACTTT. Its protein product is CASRGGQKYNSPLHF.

For the CDR3, the DNA is TGTGCCAGCAGTTTAAAGAGGAACACTGAAGCTTTCTTT. Its protein is CASSLKRNTEAFF. The chain employs TRBV27 and TRBJ1-1; D call uncertain. CDR1 and CDR2 from the germline V gene are MNHEY and SMNVEV (reference sequence). V shed 2 bases and J shed 1 base, with 5 bases lying between them. CDR3 size: 13 residues.

The chain couples TRBV28 to TRBJ1-1; D is possibly TRBD1 (5 bases). Germline CDR1 MDHEN, CDR2 SYDVKM. Trimming pared 3 bases from V and 4 bases from J, leaving 12 bases between. The CDR3 spans 14 residues. The DNA for the CDR3 is TGTGCCAGCAGTTTTCAGGGTGGTATCACTGAAGCTTTCTTT. It codes for CASSFQGGITEAFF. Full variable domain (outside the CDR3, taken from reference TRBV28 and TRBJ1-1): DVKVTQSSRYLVKRTGEKVFLECVQDMDHENMFWYRQDPGLGLRLIYFSYDVKMKEKGDIPEGYSVSREKKERFSLILESASTNQTSMYLCASSFQGGITEAFFGQGTRLTVV.

This chain joins TRBV12-5 and TRBJ2-7, with TRBD2 matching 10 bases. The germline gives CDR1 LGHNT, CDR2 FRNRAP. The V and J ends lost 2 bases and 3 bases, in that order; junction bases with no gene match: 4. The CDR3 loop spans 15 amino acids. The CDR3 region is CASGLNIAGGYEQYF. The CDR3 nucleotides read TGTGCTAGTGGTTTGAACATAGCGGGAGGCTACGAGCAGTACTTC. Filled out from reference TRBV12-5 and TRBJ2-7, the complete variable domain reads DARVTQTPRHKVTEMGQEVTMRCQPILGHNTVFWYRQTMMQGLELLAYFRNRAPLDDSGMPKDRFSAEMPDATLATLKIQPSEPRDSAVYFCASGLNIAGGYEQYFGPGTRLTVT.

In this sample, this clone turned up a few times. The chain carries TRBV23-1 and TRBJ1-4, with D tentatively TRBD1 (5 bases). TRBV23-1 has ORF status, its function being uncertain. The V end lost 7 bases, the J end lost 3 bases, and 21 bases lay between the germline ends. The CDR3 is 17 amino acids. The CDR3 region has the DNA TGCGCCAGCAATCCGTCGGGGGGGAAGGGTGCTAATGAAAAACTGTTTTTT. Encoded protein: CASNPSGGKGANEKLFF.

This clone was detected only a few times. The V gene is TRBV4-2, the J gene TRBJ2-7; 11 positions agree with TRBD1. Germline loops: CDR1 LGHNA, CDR2 YNFKEQ. With V trimmed by 1 base and J by 2 bases, 1 base remained unmatched. The CDR3 is made up of 15 amino acids. CDR3: CASSQGTGGTYEQYF. The CDR3 DNA sequence: TGTGCCAGCAGCCAAGGGACAGGGGGCACCTACGAGCAGTACTTC.

The V gene is TRBV10-1, the J gene TRBJ2-5; possibly TRBD2 for D (6 bases). Germline assignment: CDR1 WNHNN and CDR2 SYGVQD (reference sequence). The CDR3 extends over 15 amino acids. Trimming pared 3 bases from V and 2 bases from J, leaving 13 bases between. In nucleotides, the CDR3 is TGCGCCAGCAGTGATTTGCTAGCGAATCAAGAGACCCAGTACTTC. The encoded protein is CASSDLLANQETQYF.

The chain couples TRBV2 to TRBJ1-5; 11 bases map to TRBD1. The ends lost 3 bases at V and 7 bases at J; junction bases unmatched: 5. From germline, CDR1 is SNHLY and CDR2 FYNNEI. The CDR3 contains 15 residues. The CDR3 nucleotides are TGTGCCAGCAGTGAGTGGACAGGGGGCTGGCAGCCCCAGCATTTT. This codes for CASSEWTGGWQPQHF.

To note about this clone: A much larger clone differs by one base, so this may be a read error. Different DNA sequences within this sample yield the same CDR3. The V call is TRBV19, the J call TRBJ1-3; 8 nucleotides agree with TRBD1. The CDR3 is 14 amino acids. Per the germline V gene, CDR1 is LNHDA and CDR2 is SQIVND (reference sequence). Trimming took 6 bases from V and 1 from J; bases not matched to a gene: 2. The CDR3 DNA is TGTGCCAGTAGCCGGACAGGGTCTGGAAACACCATATATTTT. Translated, it gives CASSRTGSGNTIYF.

As to this clone: Within the sample, other DNA sequences also encode this same CDR3. The J gene is TRBJ2-2, the V gene TRBV5-1; 11 bases are a match to TRBD2. With 3 bases clipped from V and 1 base from J, the junction kept 2 bases outside the gene matches. Germline loops: CDR1 SGHRS, CDR2 YFSETQ. This CDR3 has 16 amino acids. CDR3: CASSSLAGGNTGELFF. The CDR3 nucleotides are TGCGCCAGCAGCTCTCTAGCGGGGGGGAACACCGGGGAGCTGTTTTTT. Based on the CDR3 plus reference TRBV5-1 and TRBJ2-2, the full variable domain is KAGVTQTPRYLIKTRGQQVTLSCSPISGHRSVSWYQQTPGQGLQFLFEYFSETQRNKGNFPGRFSGRQFSNSRSEMNVSTLELGDSALYLCASSSLAGGNTGELFFGEGSRLTVL.

V usage is TRBV28 and J usage is TRBJ1-5; TRBD1 is a possible D gene (6 bases). The CDR3 is 16 residues long. The germline V and J ends were trimmed by 5 bases and 0 bases, with 14 bases remaining between them. The germline V gene encodes CDR1 MDHEN and CDR2 SYDVKM. The CDR3 here is CASSPTGHPSNQPQHF. CDR3 coding DNA: TGTGCCAGCAGTCCAACGGGACACCCTAGCAATCAGCCCCAGCATTTT.

The V and J genes are TRBV10-1 and TRBJ2-2; D unresolved. Germline V lookup: CDR1 WNHNN, CDR2 SYGVQD (reference sequence). The CDR3 has 14 residues. The V end was cut by 2 bases, the J end by 5 bases, with 9 bases between. The CDR3 region has the DNA TGCGCCAGCAGTGAGAACATCGAAACCGGGGAGCTGTTTTTT. Protein: CASSENIETGELFF.

This chain uses TRBV28 with TRBJ1-1; D is possibly TRBD1 (5 bases). Between the trimmed V and J ends, which lost 6 bases and 9 bases, there was a span of 17 bases. Looked up from germline, CDR1 is MDHEN and CDR2 is SYDVKM. The CDR3 spans 13 residues. The chain's CDR3 is CASRYTQGMQAFF. The CDR3 region has the DNA TGTGCCAGCAGATATACGCAGGGTATGCAAGCTTTCTTT.

This clone was observed once. This sequence joins TRBV4-1 and TRBJ1-2; no clear D gene. Trimming removed 0 bases at V and 4 bases at J, with 21 bases between. Per germline, CDR1 MGHRA and CDR2 YSYEKL. The CDR3 is 18 amino acids. CDR3 in amino acids: CASSQDRGGTYPRYGYTF. CDR3 DNA: TGCGCCAGCAGCCAAGATCGTGGAGGCACTTACCCTCGCTATGGCTACACCTTC.

This chain joins TRBV5-1 and TRBJ2-6; D is unresolved. The CDR3 totals 15 residues. Per germline, CDR1 SGHRS and CDR2 YFSETQ. V dropped 8 bases and J dropped 1 base, with 13 bases sitting between them. CDR3 sequence: CASSNLGSGANVLTF. CDR3 coding DNA: TGCGCCAGTTCAAATCTCGGGTCTGGGGCCAACGTCCTGACTTTC.

The chain employs TRBV29-1 and TRBJ1-1; 10 nucleotides line up with TRBD1. This CDR3 comprises 12 residues. Trimming cost V 7 bases and J 5 bases; bases outside gene matches: 4. Germline V gene sequence: CDR1 SQVTM, CDR2 ANQGSEA. CDR3 sequence (DNA): TGCAGCGGACAGGGGGCTGGGACTGAAGCTTTCTTT. It is translated as CSGQGAGTEAFF.

The chain carries TRBV7-9 and TRBJ2-7; 8 bases match TRBD1. V lost 4 bases, J lost 0 bases, and 5 bases stayed unmatched. CDR1 is SEHNR and CDR2 is FQNEAQ in the germline V gene (reference sequence). The CDR3 has 15 amino acids. CDR3 DNA: TGTGCCAGCAGCTCCGGGGACAGGCCCTCCTACGAGCAGTACTTC. Translating gives CASSSGDRPSYEQYF.

V is TRBV28 and J is TRBJ2-1; D is uncertain. Germline CDR1 MDHEN, CDR2 SYDVKM. The CDR3 contains 13 residues. V shed 7 bases and J shed 2 bases, with 9 bases lying between them. CDR3 DNA: TGTGCCAGCACGGGTCCCCCCTACAATGAGCAGTTCTTC. This codes for CASTGPPYNEQFF.

The chain joins TRBV28 to TRBJ2-1, with 9 nucleotides matching TRBD1. J lost 5 bases, V lost 3 bases, and 5 bases had no gene match. This CDR3 spans 15 amino acids. Germline CDR1 reads MDHEN; CDR2 reads SYDVKM. CDR3 protein: CASSFGGQGDNEQFF. CDR3 sequence (DNA): TGTGCCAGCAGTTTCGGGGGACAGGGAGACAATGAGCAGTTCTTC.

Only one count was recorded for this clone. V usage is TRBV20-1 and J usage is TRBJ1-2, with D possibly being TRBD1 (6 bases). Trimming took off 3 bases at V and 12 bases at J, with 8 bases between the two ends. The CDR3 covers 9 residues. Germline CDR1 DFQATT, CDR2 SNEGSKA (reference sequence). The CDR3 bases are TGCAGTGCTAGCAGGGGAGACACCTTC. It codes for CSASRGDTF.

The rearrangement uses TRBV4-1 and TRBJ2-7; 8 bases line up with TRBD2. Germline CDR1 MGHRA, CDR2 YSYEKL. The CDR3 loop spans 15 amino acids. V was pared by 3 bases and J by 5 bases, with 9 bases of the junction left unmatched. The CDR3 DNA is TGCGCCAGCAGCCAGGCCGGGACTAGATTCCACGAGCAGTACTTC. As protein: CASSQAGTRFHEQYF.

The chain combines TRBV14 with TRBJ2-1; 11 positions match TRBD2. The CDR3 length is 15 residues. Germline V gene data show CDR1 as SGHDN and CDR2 as FVKESK. V shed 3 bases, J shed 4 bases, and the junction held 2 bases outside the gene matches. The DNA for the CDR3 is TGTGCCAGCAGCCATGGGACTAGCGGATACAATGAGCAGTTCTTC. Encoded protein: CASSHGTSGYNEQFF.

This clone occurred once. The V and J genes are TRBV4-1 and TRBJ1-1; tentative D call: TRBD1 (5 bases). The V gene's germline CDR1 is MGHRA and CDR2 YSYEKL. The ends were cut back, 1 base at V and 5 bases at J, with 17 bases in the middle. The CDR3 runs 16 residues. The CDR3 loop is CASSQAPWTGGTEAFF. CDR3 bases: TGCGCCAGCAGCCAAGCCCCCTGGACCGGGGGGACTGAAGCTTTCTTT.

The J gene is TRBJ1-1, the V gene TRBV11-1, with D possibly matching TRBD1 (5 bases). Germline values: CDR1 SGHAT, CDR2 FQDESV (reference sequence). Deletions cut 1 base from V and 5 bases from J, with 14 bases between. The CDR3 consists of 15 residues. The CDR3 reads CASSLEGRAFTEAFF. CDR3 in DNA: TGTGCCAGCAGCTTAGAGGGCAGGGCTTTTACTGAAGCTTTCTTT.